These 21 T cell receptor beta chains were sequenced from one sample in a study of cytomegalovirus exposure and HLA in healthy donors. This PCR relied on a set of 60 Vbeta primers and 13 Jbeta primers. Sequenced by immunoSEQ multiplex PCR; TCRdb stores in-frame clones only, minus some. The table lists about 130,000 clones, roughly 75% of them singletons. Sequencing input: PBMCs. The receptors derive from a man aged 25 to 40 in good health and CMV-seropositive.

J is TRBJ2-5 and V is TRBV5-1; TRBD2 matches 11 bases. J was trimmed by 6 bases and V by 4 bases; bases with no gene match: 11. The CDR3 is 16 residues long. Germline-derived CDR1 and CDR2 are SGHRS and YFSETQ. CDR3 protein: CASSRSTSGSVKTQYF. The DNA for the CDR3 is TGCGCCAGCAGCCGCTCTACTAGCGGGAGTGTGAAGACCCAGTACTTC.

The chain joins TRBV19 to TRBJ2-7, with TRBD2 identical over 10 bases. Germline values: CDR1 LNHDA, CDR2 SQIVND (reference sequence). V shed 6 bases, J shed 6 bases, and the junction held 8 bases outside the gene matches. The CDR3 has 14 residues. CDR3 residues: CASSNLAGDSEQYF. The CDR3 DNA follows: TGTGCCAGTAGCAATCTAGCGGGAGATAGCGAGCAGTACTTC.

The chain carries TRBV27 and TRBJ2-7, with D maybe TRBD1 (7 bases). Germline V CDR1 and CDR2: MNHEY, SMNVEV (reference sequence). The CDR3 is made up of 18 amino acids. The germline V and J ends were trimmed by 2 bases and 2 bases, with 22 bases remaining between them. The DNA of the CDR3 is TGTGCCAGCAGTTTACGGGTTTTCGGCGGGACAGAGGCCTACGAGCAGTACTTC. It is translated as CASSLRVFGGTEAYEQYF.

The genes are TRBV29-1 and TRBJ1-4, with D unresolved. CDR1 is SQVTM, CDR2 ANQGSEA, per germline. CDR3 length equals 13 residues. The V gene lost 5 bases and the J gene lost 5 bases, with 12 bases spanning the gap. The CDR3 here is CSVRGEENEKLFF. In nucleotides, the CDR3 is TGCAGCGTTCGCGGGGAGGAAAATGAAAAACTGTTTTTT.

This clone was observed a handful of times. The CDR3 DNA is TGTGCCAGCAGTCTCGGACAGCTCCCCTACGAGCAGTACTTC. Its translation is CASSLGQLPYEQYF. This sequence joins TRBV27 and TRBJ2-7, with a tentative D call TRBD1 (6 bases). This CDR3 has 14 amino acids. The germline V gene has CDR1 MNHEY and CDR2 SMNVEV (reference sequence). Trimming shortened V by 5 bases and J by 2 bases, and 13 bases separated the two germline ends.

The chain carries TRBV9 and TRBJ2-7, with 8 bases fitting TRBD2. Germline V lookup: CDR1 SGDLS, CDR2 YYNGEE. This CDR3 is built from 13 residues. V lost 4 bases and J lost 5; bases outside the gene matches: 5. The CDR3 coding sequence is TGTGCCAGCAGCAGCGGGAGATCCGACGAGCAGTACTTC. This sequence encodes CASSSGRSDEQYF.

The J gene is TRBJ2-7, the V gene TRBV5-4; possible D gene TRBD1, 6 bases. Trimming shortened V by 0 bases and J by 6 bases, and 13 bases separated the two germline ends. This CDR3 has 14 amino acids. CDR1 and CDR2 from the germline V gene are SGHNT and YYREEE (reference sequence). The CDR3 bases are TGTGCCAGCAGCTTGGAGAGTGGGGGCGGCGAGCAGTACTTC. Amino acids: CASSLESGGGEQYF.

V and J are TRBV7-6 and TRBJ2-5; 11 bases match TRBD2. There are 16 residues in the CDR3. Losses at the gene ends were 4 bases for V and 5 bases for J; bases not matched to a gene: 9. CDR1 SGHVS and CDR2 FNYEAQ come from the germline V gene. CDR3 sequence (DNA): TGTGCCAGCAGCTCAGATACACTAGCGGGAGAGGAGACCCAGTACTTC. Protein product: CASSSDTLAGEETQYF.

This clone appeared a few times. The rearrangement uses TRBV7-2 and TRBJ2-7, with TRBD2 as a possible D gene (5 bases). Germline lookup yields CDR1 SGHTA and CDR2 FQGNSA. The CDR3 has 15 residues. V lost 2 bases and J lost 1, with 12 bases in between. In DNA form, the CDR3 reads TGTGCCAGCAGCTTAACTACAGAGGGATCCTACGAGCAGTACTTC. As protein: CASSLTTEGSYEQYF.

The chain is built from TRBV5-4 and TRBJ1-2, with D possibly TRBD1 on 5 matching bases. Germline loops: CDR1 SGHNT, CDR2 YYREEE (reference sequence). The CDR3 is made up of 15 amino acids. Between the trimmed V and J ends, which lost 0 bases and 4 bases, there was a span of 13 bases. The CDR3 spells CASSLGQIHSYGYTF. The CDR3 DNA reads as TGTGCCAGCAGCTTGGGACAGATCCATTCCTATGGCTACACCTTC.

This chain joins TRBV27 and TRBJ1-1; D gene uncertain. This CDR3 is 13 amino acids long. Germline CDR1 is MNHEY and CDR2 is SMNVEV (reference sequence). The V and J ends lost 6 bases and 1 base respectively, with 9 bases between them. The CDR3 loop reads CASSSGPNTEAFF. The CDR3 nucleotides read TGTGCCAGCAGCAGCGGCCCGAACACTGAAGCTTTCTTT.

The chain joins TRBV7-9 to TRBJ1-3, with 12 positions matching TRBD2. The DNA end lines up better with TRBJ2-2; the J call may be wrong. The CDR3 sequence is 19 residues long. Germline V gene sequence: CDR1 SEHNR, CDR2 FQNEAQ (reference sequence). The CDR3 DNA reads TGTGCCAGCAGCCCCCCCCGACTAGCGGGAGTAATGAACACCGGGGAGCTGTTTTTT. It is translated as CASSPPRLAGVMNTGELFF.

This sequence joins TRBV10-3 and TRBJ2-5; D perhaps matches TRBD1 (6 bases). This CDR3 has 12 amino acids. The germline V gene has CDR1 ENHRY and CDR2 SYGVKD. V was clipped by 6 bases and J by 3 bases, with 8 bases between them. Here the CDR3 reads CAIRAGEETQYF. Written as DNA, the CDR3 is TGTGCCATCAGGGCAGGGGAAGAGACCCAGTACTTC.

The chain has TRBV7-2 and TRBJ1-2, with a tentative D call TRBD1 (5 bases). The CDR3 runs to 14 residues. CDR1 and CDR2 (germline): SGHTA, FQGNSA. V was cut by 3 bases and J by 4 bases, with 12 bases left in between. CDR3 nucleotides: TGTGCCAGCAGCTTTTGGTCAGGGATCTATGGCTACACCTTC. Its translation is CASSFWSGIYGYTF.

This clone was seen more than once but under ten times. The V and J genes are TRBV6-5 and TRBJ2-4, with TRBD1 identical over 9 bases. This CDR3 has 15 amino acids. The junction had 7 bases not matched to a gene; V was cut back by 6 bases and J by 4 bases. The germline CDR1 and CDR2 sequences are MNHEY and SVGAGI. The CDR3 sequence: CASRGVGTGKNIQYF. DNA for the CDR3: TGTGCCAGCAGGGGAGTTGGGACAGGGAAAAACATTCAGTACTTC.

This clone is a singleton in its sample. This chain joins TRBV6-5 and TRBJ1-1; perhaps TRBD1 as D (6 bases). V gave up 6 bases and J gave up 6 bases, with 11 bases separating them. The germline V gene has CDR1 MNHEY and CDR2 SVGAGI. This CDR3 has 12 amino acids. The CDR3 nucleotides are TGTGCCAGCAGACGCAGGGGTTCTGAAGCTTTCTTT. This translates into CASRRRGSEAFF.

The chain is built from TRBV7-2 and TRBJ1-2, with 7 bases aligning to TRBD1. Germline V gene lookup returns CDR1 SGHTA and CDR2 FQGNSA. V was clipped by 6 bases and J by 4 bases; unmatched bases: 8. The CDR3 sequence is 14 residues long. The CDR3 spells CASSSRQGVYGYTF. The CDR3 DNA reads TGTGCCAGCAGTAGCCGACAGGGAGTCTATGGCTACACCTTC. Supplemented by reference TRBV7-2 and TRBJ1-2, the full variable domain reads GAGVSQSPSNKVTEKGKDVELRCDPISGHTALYWYRQSLGQGLEFLIYFQGNSAPDKSGLPSDRFSAERTGGSVSTLTIQRTQQEDSAVYLCASSSRQGVYGYTFGSGTRLTVV.

The chain couples TRBV10-3 to TRBJ1-4; TRBD1 agrees at 8 bases. The CDR3 extends over 18 amino acids. The V gene's germline CDR1 is ENHRY and CDR2 SYGVKD. Trimming at V came to 1 base and at J to 0 bases, leaving 7 bases not matched to a gene. As DNA, the CDR3 is TGTGCCATCAGTGAGTTTTCAGACAGGGGCCCAACTAATGAAAAACTGTTTTTT. Translating gives CAISEFSDRGPTNEKLFF.

The chain carries TRBV11-2 and TRBJ2-1; 8 bases line up with TRBD2. With 4 bases clipped from V and 7 bases from J, the junction kept 12 bases outside the gene matches. The length of the CDR3 is 16 residues. The germline V gene encodes CDR1 SGHAT and CDR2 FQNNGV. Here the CDR3 DNA reads TGTGCCAGCAGCTCCCCCGGGACTAGAGGAGGGAATGAGCAGTTCTTC. This translates into CASSSPGTRGGNEQFF.

The chain uses TRBV6-5 and TRBJ1-5, with 10 positions matching TRBD1. V shed 6 bases, J shed 3 bases, and the junction held 5 bases outside the gene matches. The CDR3 runs 15 residues. Germline V lookup: CDR1 MNHEY, CDR2 SVGAGI. The CDR3 reads CASSRGTGVNQPQHF. The CDR3 DNA sequence: TGTGCCAGCAGCCGTGGGACAGGGGTCAATCAGCCCCAGCATTTT.

The chain joins TRBV4-1 to TRBJ2-1, with 8 bases aligning to TRBD2. The germline V gene encodes CDR1 MGHRA and CDR2 YSYEKL. The CDR3 runs to 16 residues. The junction had 13 bases not matched to a gene; V was cut back by 2 bases and J by 10 bases. The CDR3 here is CASSQKLQREIGEQFF. The CDR3, as DNA: TGCGCCAGCAGCCAAAAGCTTCAGCGGGAGATAGGAGAGCAGTTCTTC.